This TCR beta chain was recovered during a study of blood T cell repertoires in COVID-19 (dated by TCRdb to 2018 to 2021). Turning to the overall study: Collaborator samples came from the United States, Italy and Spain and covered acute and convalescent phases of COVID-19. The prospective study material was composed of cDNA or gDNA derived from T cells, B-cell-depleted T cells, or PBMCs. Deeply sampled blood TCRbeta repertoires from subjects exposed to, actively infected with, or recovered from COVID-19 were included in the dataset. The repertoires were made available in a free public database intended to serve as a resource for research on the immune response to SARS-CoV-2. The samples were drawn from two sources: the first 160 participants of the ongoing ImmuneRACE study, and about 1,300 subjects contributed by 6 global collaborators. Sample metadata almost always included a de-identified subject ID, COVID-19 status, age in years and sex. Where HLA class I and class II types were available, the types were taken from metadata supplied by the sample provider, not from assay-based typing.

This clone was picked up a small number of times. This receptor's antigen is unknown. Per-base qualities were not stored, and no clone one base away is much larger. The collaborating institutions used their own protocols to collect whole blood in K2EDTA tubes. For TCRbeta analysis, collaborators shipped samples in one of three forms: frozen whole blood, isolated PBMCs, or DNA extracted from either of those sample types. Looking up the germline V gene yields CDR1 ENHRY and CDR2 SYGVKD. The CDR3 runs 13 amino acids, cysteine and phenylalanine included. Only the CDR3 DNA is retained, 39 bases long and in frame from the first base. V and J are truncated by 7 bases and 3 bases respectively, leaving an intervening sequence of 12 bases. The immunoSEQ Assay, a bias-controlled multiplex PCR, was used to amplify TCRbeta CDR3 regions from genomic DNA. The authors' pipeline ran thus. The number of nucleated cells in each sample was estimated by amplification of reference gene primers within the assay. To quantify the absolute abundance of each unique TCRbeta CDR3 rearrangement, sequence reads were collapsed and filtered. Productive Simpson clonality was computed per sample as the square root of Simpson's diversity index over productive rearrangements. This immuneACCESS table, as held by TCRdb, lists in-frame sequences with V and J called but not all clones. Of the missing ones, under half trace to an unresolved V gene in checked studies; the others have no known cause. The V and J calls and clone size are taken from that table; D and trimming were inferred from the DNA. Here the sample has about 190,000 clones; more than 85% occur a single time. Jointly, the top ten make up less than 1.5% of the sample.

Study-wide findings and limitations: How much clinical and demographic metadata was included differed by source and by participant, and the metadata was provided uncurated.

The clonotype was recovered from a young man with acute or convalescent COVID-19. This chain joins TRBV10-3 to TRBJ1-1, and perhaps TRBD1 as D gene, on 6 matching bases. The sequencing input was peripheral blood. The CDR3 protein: CAIIADRYTEAFF. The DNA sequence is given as TGTGCCATCATCGCGGACAGATACACTGAAGCTTTCTTT.